Below are 11 T cell receptor beta chains sequenced from a single sample in a study of cytomegalovirus exposure and HLA in healthy donors. The PCR had 60 Vbeta and 13 Jbeta primers. Using immunoSEQ multiplex PCR, the repertoire was profiled, and TCRdb retains in-frame clones only, with some absent. The sample holds roughly 120,000 clones; around four fifths are singletons and the top ten take around 3.7%. The sample was PBMCs. These receptors all come from a woman aged 40 to 50 in good health and CMV-seronegative.

The chain carries TRBV7-9 and TRBJ1-1; 9 bases agree with TRBD1. V shed 4 bases and J 11 bases; nucleotides not matched to a gene: 14. This CDR3 is built from 15 residues. Germline values: CDR1 SEHNR, CDR2 FQNEAQ (reference sequence). CDR3 region: CASSSWEAPGTGAFF. The DNA of the CDR3 is TGTGCCAGCAGCTCATGGGAAGCCCCCGGGACAGGGGCTTTCTTT.

DNA of the CDR3: TGTGCCAGCAGAACCGGGACAGGGGCCTGGGGCTACACCTTC. It translates to CASRTGTGAWGYTF. The gene calls are TRBV2 and TRBJ1-2, with 10 positions matching TRBD1. CDR1 SNHLY and CDR2 FYNNEI come from the germline V gene. Trimming cost V 6 bases and J 8 bases; bases outside gene matches: 9. The CDR3 contains 14 residues.

V usage is TRBV6-1 and J usage is TRBJ2-5; no firm D call. The CDR3 covers 8 residues. Germline values: CDR1 MNHNS, CDR2 SASEGT. The V end lost 10 bases, the J end lost 8 bases, and 5 bases lay between the germline ends. The CDR3 nucleotides are TGTGCCACGGGTACCCAGTACTTC. Translated, it gives CATGTQYF.

The chain is built from TRBV9 and TRBJ2-1, with a weak D call TRBD2 (6 bases). This CDR3 is built from 15 residues. V gave up 4 bases and J gave up 3 bases, with 14 bases separating them. From germline, CDR1 is SGDLS and CDR2 YYNGEE. DNA for the CDR3: TGTGCCAGCAGCCCCCGGGAGAAGAGCTACAATGAGCAGTTCTTC. Amino acid sequence: CASSPREKSYNEQFF.

This sequence joins TRBV23-1 and TRBJ2-2; no clear D gene. TRBV23-1 is an ORF; its function is uncertain. CDR3 size: 14 residues. Trimming left V 5 bases short and J 1 base short, with 8 bases between. The CDR3 DNA is TGCGCCAGCAGTACGGCAGGGAACACCGGGGAGCTGTTTTTT. It codes for CASSTAGNTGELFF.

The chain is built from TRBV4-3 and TRBJ1-1; D possibly corresponds to TRBD1 (6 bases). V lost 1 base and J lost 1, with 10 bases in between. This CDR3 has 15 residues. Looked up from germline, CDR1 is LGHNA and CDR2 is YSLEER. The CDR3 DNA is TGCGCCAGCAGCCAAGGGGCGACAGGGAACACTGAAGCTTTCTTT. Encoded protein: CASSQGATGNTEAFF.

V and J are TRBV5-1 and TRBJ2-3; maybe TRBD2 (6 bases). V was pared by 7 bases and J by 1 base, with 16 bases between. The CDR3 totals 15 residues. Germline V gene lookup returns CDR1 SGHRS and CDR2 YFSETQ. The DNA of the CDR3 is TGCGCCAGCCGCCGTGGGGGGTTGGGCACAGATACGCAGTATTTT. Its translation: CASRRGGLGTDTQYF.

The chain is built from TRBV19 and TRBJ1-2; a possible D gene is TRBD1 (5 bases). Germline loops: CDR1 LNHDA, CDR2 SQIVND (reference sequence). V shed 11 bases and J shed 5 bases, with 12 bases lying between them. CDR3 size: 11 residues. CDR3 bases: TGTGCCTCCGGCGACAGATATGGCTACACCTTC. Translated: CASGDRYGYTF.

The chain couples TRBV4-3 to TRBJ1-5; TRBD1 aligns across 7 bases. Germline loops: CDR1 LGHNA, CDR2 YSLEER. Losses at the gene ends were 0 bases for V and 3 bases for J; bases not matched to a gene: 11. CDR3 length equals 18 residues. CDR3 coding DNA: TGCGCCAGCAGCCAAGAGTTTGCGCCAGGGGGTTTCAATCAGCCCCAGCATTTT. Amino acids: CASSQEFAPGGFNQPQHF.

This clone has a single count. The chain is built from TRBV9 and TRBJ2-7; 7 nucleotides match TRBD2. J was trimmed by 5 bases and V by 4 bases; bases with no gene match: 9. CDR1 SGDLS and CDR2 YYNGEE come from the germline V gene. The CDR3 consists of 14 residues. CDR3 DNA sequence: TGTGCCAGCAGCCCGCGACTAGCCACCAACGAGCAGTACTTC. This encodes CASSPRLATNEQYF.

Only a few counts were recorded for this clone. The CDR3 loop reads CAISESEGRGPTREQFF. The CDR3 DNA reads TGTGCCATCAGTGAGTCCGAGGGCAGGGGCCCCACTCGGGAGCAGTTCTTC. The chain joins TRBV10-3 to TRBJ2-1; D perhaps matches TRBD1 (6 bases). Per the germline V gene, CDR1 is ENHRY and CDR2 is SYGVKD. The V end was cut by 0 bases, the J end by 10 bases, with 22 bases between. This CDR3 is built from 17 residues.